This record looks at one T cell receptor beta chain sequence and its context. Its antigen remains unidentified. These data are taken from a study of early T cells in non-severe SARS-CoV-2 infection. In the study overall: The study sequenced bulk RNA from unsorted whole blood, with chains unpaired. Notes on the study in general: Using VDJdb, the matching emphasized anti-spike CD8 responses while missing private and CD4 specificities.

V trimming: 11 bases; J trimming: 8 bases; junction bases outside the gene matches: 11. CDR1 and CDR2 from the germline V gene are SEHNR and FQNEAQ (reference sequence). The CDR3 runs 12 residues. Attached unique molecular identifiers marked individual cDNA molecules. Each CDR3 protein is one row after TCRdb ran MiXCR on the 5' RACE reads. The sample records about 99,000 distinct CDR3 sequences, 16% being singletons. The rearrangement uses TRBV7-9 and TRBJ1-2; 7 bases match TRBD1. The clonotype originates from an adult who was a healthcare worker with PCR-confirmed SARS-CoV-2 infection or an uninfected control (not recorded which). The sequenced sample was whole blood. The CDR3 DNA follows: TGTGCCGGAAAGTCAGGGGGACGGGGCTACACCTTC. Translated: CAGKSGGRGYTF.